The 17 T cell receptor beta chains below were found in one sample sequenced in a study of T-cell memory formation after mild COVID-19. MiXCR was run by TCRdb on the 5' RACE reads, yielding one entry per CDR3 protein. The table records 150,000 to 200,000 distinct CDR3 sequences, around 21% of them present only once. What was sequenced was PBMCs or a T cell subset sorted from them (not recorded which). All receptors come from an adult woman who had mild COVID-19 (a few samples of this study predate the infection). Cell type and time point are not known.

This clonotype came up a few times. V usage is TRBV29-1 and J usage is TRBJ1-1; D is unclear. CDR1 is SQVTM, CDR2 ANQGSEA, per germline. The CDR3 has 11 residues. V was trimmed by 6 bases and J by 5 bases, leaving 10 bases between them. In nucleotides, the CDR3 is TGCAGCGTCCCAGGATGGACTGAAGCTTTCTTT. This encodes CSVPGWTEAFF.

This chain connects TRBV15 to TRBJ1-1; 10 nucleotides match TRBD1. The CDR3 consists of 15 residues. Germline assignment: CDR1 LNHNV and CDR2 YYDKDF (reference sequence). V shed 3 bases, J shed 4 bases, and the junction held 5 bases outside the gene matches. This CDR3 is CATSSPGQGSTEAFF. CDR3 bases: TGTGCCACCAGCAGCCCGGGACAGGGGTCCACTGAAGCTTTCTTT.

This chain links TRBV11-1 with TRBJ2-1; 7 nucleotides align to TRBD1. Germline values: CDR1 SGHAT, CDR2 FQDESV (reference sequence). V lost 5 bases to trimming and J lost 4 bases; unmatched junction nucleotides: 11. The CDR3 covers 16 residues. The CDR3 nucleotides read TGTGCCAGCAGCCCTGACGGGACAGAAACTTACAATGAGCAGTTCTTC. It specifies CASSPDGTETYNEQFF.

This clonotype was counted a few times. The chain joins TRBV27 to TRBJ2-1, with 9 bases fitting TRBD2. Germline values: CDR1 MNHEY, CDR2 SMNVEV (reference sequence). J lost 4 bases, V lost 3 bases, and 4 bases had no gene match. The CDR3 extends over 15 amino acids. CDR3 sequence: CASSLASGEYNEQFF. CDR3 bases: TGTGCCAGCAGTTTGGCTAGCGGGGAGTACAATGAGCAGTTCTTC.

J is TRBJ2-7 and V is TRBV20-1; D may be TRBD2 (5 bases). Deletions cut 3 bases from V and 2 bases from J, with 17 bases between. Germline CDR1 DFQATT, CDR2 SNEGSKA (reference sequence). The CDR3 has 15 residues. CDR3 residues: CSASSSSAATYEQYF. The CDR3 DNA reads as TGCAGTGCTAGCTCTTCGTCAGCGGCTACCTACGAGCAGTACTTC.

This sequence joins TRBV6-1 and TRBJ1-1; D not certain. V was trimmed by 6 bases and J by 2 bases, leaving 10 bases between them. CDR1 and CDR2 (germline): MNHNS, SASEGT. The CDR3 has 13 amino acids. The CDR3 DNA reads TGTGCCAGCAGAACTGGGGAAAACACTGAAGCTTTCTTT. Translated, it gives CASRTGENTEAFF.

By sample share, this clonotype is medium-sized. V gene TRBV4-1 combines with J gene TRBJ2-7; 10 bases agree with TRBD1. This CDR3 is built from 13 residues. From germline, CDR1 is MGHRA and CDR2 YSYEKL. J gave up 0 bases and V 8 bases, and 1 base lay outside the gene matches. The CDR3 region has the DNA TGCGCCAGCCGGGACAGGGGCTCCTACGAGCAGTACTTC. Translation: CASRDRGSYEQYF.

There are a few counts of this clonotype. The chain joins TRBV5-1 to TRBJ2-3; D uncertain. Trimming took off 0 bases at V and 4 bases at J, with 9 bases between the two ends. From germline, CDR1 is SGHRS and CDR2 YFSETQ. The CDR3 covers 14 residues. The CDR3 region is CASSLAGTPDTQYF. DNA for the CDR3: TGCGCCAGCAGCTTGGCCGGCACGCCAGATACGCAGTATTTT.

This clonotype came up once. The CDR3: CASTTTGGPFGYTF. In DNA, the CDR3 is TGTGCCAGCACCACGACCGGGGGGCCCTTTGGCTACACCTTC. The V and J genes are TRBV27 and TRBJ1-2; a weak D match, TRBD1 (6 bases). V lost 7 bases to trimming and J lost 7 bases, with 19 bases between them. The CDR3 loop spans 14 amino acids. Germline values: CDR1 MNHEY, CDR2 SMNVEV (reference sequence).

This clonotype was observed a handful of times. The chain has TRBV20-1 and TRBJ1-3; the match to TRBD1 covers 9 bases. Per germline, CDR1 DFQATT and CDR2 SNEGSKA (reference sequence). V dropped 6 bases and J dropped 4; count of bases not matched to a gene: 16. The CDR3 is 17 residues long. Here the CDR3 reads CSAPNERQGEYGNTIYF. In nucleotides, the CDR3 is TGCAGTGCACCGAATGAGCGACAGGGGGAGTACGGAAACACCATATATTTT.

A few counts support this clonotype. The chain is built from TRBV7-9 and TRBJ2-1; a weak D match, TRBD2 (5 bases). Germline-derived CDR1 and CDR2 are SEHNR and FQNEAQ (reference sequence). Trimming removed 11 bases from V and 7 bases from J, with 15 bases in between. The CDR3 totals 12 residues. The CDR3 DNA sequence: TGTGCCCTCTCACGGGAATCGAATGAGCAGTTCTTC. It codes for CALSRESNEQFF.

For this clonotype: No conserved phenylalanine or tryptophan ends this CDR3, so it is likely a read error. The chain uses TRBV5-1 and TRBJ1-2; D perhaps matches TRBD1 (6 bases). The CDR3 consists of 14 residues. Germline V gene sequence: CDR1 SGHRS, CDR2 YFSETQ. With 4 bases removed from V and 5 bases from J, the gap between germline ends came to 15 bases. In DNA form, the CDR3 reads TGCGCCAGCAGCCTGGACAGCCCTTTTTATGGCTACACCTTA. It yields the protein CASSLDSPFYGYTL.

The CDR3 loop is CASSFWDRAANSPLHF. The DNA of the CDR3 is TGTGCCAGCAGCTTTTGGGACAGGGCGGCTAATTCACCCCTCCACTTT. V gene TRBV7-8 combines with J gene TRBJ1-6, with 9 bases identical to TRBD1. The CDR3 has 16 residues. Germline trimming cut 3 bases from V and 6 bases from J; bases unmatched to any gene: 6. Germline assignment: CDR1 SGHVS and CDR2 FQNEAQ.

This clonotype came up a few times. The chain carries TRBV7-2 and TRBJ2-3; 9 nucleotides agree with TRBD2. In germline, CDR1 is SGHTA, CDR2 FQGNSA. V was clipped by 4 bases and J by 2 bases; unmatched bases: 7. The CDR3 consists of 16 residues. This CDR3 reads CASSSRLAEITDTQYF. In DNA form, the CDR3 reads TGTGCCAGCAGCTCCCGACTAGCGGAGATCACAGATACGCAGTATTTT.

This chain uses TRBV9 with TRBJ1-3; D remains ambiguous. Germline V gene sequence: CDR1 SGDLS, CDR2 YYNGEE. V was trimmed by 3 bases and J by 0 bases, leaving 22 bases between them. The CDR3 consists of 19 residues. The CDR3 nucleotides are TGTGCCAGCAGCGACCGGTGGTCTTTGGACGCGAGCTCTGGAAACACCATATATTTT. Encoded protein: CASSDRWSLDASSGNTIYF.

This clonotype was seen ten or more times. The chain recombines TRBV9 with TRBJ2-1; D remains ambiguous. The CDR3 runs 16 residues. The ends were cut back, 0 bases at V and 4 bases at J, with 14 bases in the middle. Germline V gene sequence: CDR1 SGDLS, CDR2 YYNGEE. Here the CDR3 DNA reads TGTGCCAGCAGCGTAGAAGAGTGGGGAACATACAATGAGCAGTTCTTC. Translating gives CASSVEEWGTYNEQFF.

The chain couples TRBV9 to TRBJ2-6; unclear D gene. V was trimmed by 2 bases and J by 1 base, leaving 7 bases between them. From germline, CDR1 is SGDLS and CDR2 YYNGEE. This CDR3 is built from 15 residues. The chain's CDR3 is CASSVWGSGANVLTF. As DNA, the CDR3 is TGTGCCAGCAGCGTGTGGGGTTCTGGGGCCAACGTCCTGACTTTC.